This T cell receptor beta chain was profiled in a study of human T cells and chemical hapten exposure. Study context: Minor volume differences among pooled libraries chiefly drove per-sample TCR yield variation. General study results and limits: There was no change with DPC sensitization in TCRs above 1 in 1000 frequency.

As regards this clonotype: Its specificity is not known.

Germline V CDR1 and CDR2: MNHEY, SVGEGT. V was trimmed by 7 bases and J by 0 bases, leaving 11 bases between them. This CDR3 comprises 14 residues. The library attached unique molecular identifiers to individual cDNA molecules. Original data processing: TCR counts had a median of approximately 96,000 per sample and spanned roughly 23,224 to 750,000. Using its own MiXCR run on the RACE reads, TCRdb lists one record per CDR3 protein. In this record, the V and J calls reflect TCRdb's handling and not the investigators' own analysis. The data contain under 95,000 distinct CDR3 sequences, about 8.6% of them singletons. Stated time point: healthy volunteer bleed at 2 weeks. The template was total RNA from unfractionated whole blood.

The chain links TRBV6-2 or TRBV6-3 to TRBJ2-3, with D possibly matching TRBD1 (5 bases). Material: whole blood. The sequence derives from a female donor in good health. Some clones in this sample may be carry-over from other donors' samples. CDR3 loop: CASKAGQSTDTQYF. Here the CDR3 DNA reads TGTGCCAGCAAGGCAGGGCAGAGCACAGATACGCAGTATTTT.